The present TCR beta chain was sequenced within a study of blood T cells in healthy people across ages. The CDR3 is 14 amino acids. V lost 5 bases and J 3 bases, leaving 13 bases between the germline ends. CDR1 and CDR2 from the germline V gene are SGHTA and FQGNSA. In this sample, this clonotype turned up a few times. A J-beta primer mix and a sample-barcoded 5' primer were used in a second PCR of roughly 6 to 11 cycles. TCRdb recomputed calls from the 5' RACE reads with MiXCR, one row per CDR3 protein. This table holds 600,000 to 800,000 distinct CDR3 sequences, about 21% found once. Sequenced material: blood. The TCR comes from a man in his 70s in good health. The chain combines TRBV7-2 with TRBJ2-5; no clear D gene. Written as DNA, the CDR3 is TGTGCCAGCAGCCCGGCCGGCCTAGAAGAGACCCAGTACTTC. Its protein product is CASSPAGLEETQYF.